What follows is one T cell receptor beta chain and its context. Its antigen is unidentified. This record belongs to a study of cytomegalovirus exposure and HLA in healthy donors. Points from the study as a whole: TCR beta V- and J-gene trimming was later associated with a missense DCLRE1C variant.

Germline V lookup: CDR1 LNHDA, CDR2 SQIVND (reference sequence). The CDR3 is 13 amino acids. V dropped 5 bases and J dropped 0 bases, with 5 bases sitting between them. Amplification used 60 Vbeta primers and 13 Jbeta primers. Sequencing was performed with immunoSEQ multiplex PCR; in TCRdb, only in-frame clones are kept and a portion is missing. Listed are approximately 82,000 clones; 1.4% to 1.5% falls within the top ten. The chain employs TRBV19 and TRBJ1-3; D not certain. The sequencing sample was made of PBMCs. This clonotype originated in a woman aged 55 to 70 in good health and CMV-seronegative. This chain's CDR3 is CASSPNSGNTIYF. The CDR3 DNA reads TGTGCCAGTAGTCCTAACTCTGGAAACACCATATATTTT.